The clone carrying this TCR beta chain occurred many times. CDR3 length: 12 amino acids. Looked up from germline, CDR1 is MNHEY and CDR2 is SVGEGT. Trimming cost V 1 base and J 3 bases, with 4 bases left between them. This entry is derived from a study of early T cells in non-severe SARS-CoV-2 infection. Individual cDNA molecules each received unique molecular identifiers attached to them. One entry per CDR3 protein, called by TCRdb with MiXCR from the 5' RACE reads. The sample has 50,000 or so distinct CDR3 sequences, 3.5% to 5% seen once. The rearrangement links TRBV6-2 or TRBV6-3 to TRBJ2-7; D unresolved. The sequence derives from an adult who was a healthcare worker with PCR-confirmed SARS-CoV-2 infection or an uninfected control (not recorded which). Sequences were obtained from whole blood. The CDR3 spells CASSYYNYEQYF. In DNA, the CDR3 is TGTGCCAGCAGTTACTATAACTACGAGCAGTACTTC.